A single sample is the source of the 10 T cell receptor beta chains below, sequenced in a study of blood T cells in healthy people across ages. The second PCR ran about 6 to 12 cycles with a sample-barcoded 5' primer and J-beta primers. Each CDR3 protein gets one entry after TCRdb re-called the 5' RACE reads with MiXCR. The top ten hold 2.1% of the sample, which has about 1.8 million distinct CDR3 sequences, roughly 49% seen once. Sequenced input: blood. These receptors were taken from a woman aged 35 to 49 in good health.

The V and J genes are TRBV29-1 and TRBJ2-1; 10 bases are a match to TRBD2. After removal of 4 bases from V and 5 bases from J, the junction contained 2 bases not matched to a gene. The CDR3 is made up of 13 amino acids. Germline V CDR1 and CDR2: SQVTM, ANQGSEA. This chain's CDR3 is CSVVLAGDNEQFF. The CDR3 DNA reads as TGCAGCGTTGTTCTAGCGGGAGACAATGAGCAGTTCTTC.

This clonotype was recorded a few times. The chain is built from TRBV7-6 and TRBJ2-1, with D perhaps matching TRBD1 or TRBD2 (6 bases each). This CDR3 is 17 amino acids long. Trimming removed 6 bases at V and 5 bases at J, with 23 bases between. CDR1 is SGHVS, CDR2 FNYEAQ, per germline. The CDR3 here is CASSSYVTGTVDNEQFF. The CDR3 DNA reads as TGTGCCAGCAGTTCCTACGTAACAGGGACTGTGGACAATGAGCAGTTCTTC. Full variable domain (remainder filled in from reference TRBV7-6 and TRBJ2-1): GAGVSQSPRYKVTKRGQDVALRCDPISGHVSLYWYRQALGQGPEFLTYFNYEAQQDKSGLPNDRFSAERPEGSISTLTIQRTEQRDSAMYRCASSSYVTGTVDNEQFFGPGTRLTVL.

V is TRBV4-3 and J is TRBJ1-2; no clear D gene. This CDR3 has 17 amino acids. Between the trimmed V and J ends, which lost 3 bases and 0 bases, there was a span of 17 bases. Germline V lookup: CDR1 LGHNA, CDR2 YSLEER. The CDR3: CASSHQEGLIPNYGYTF. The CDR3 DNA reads TGCGCCAGCAGCCACCAAGAAGGGTTAATTCCTAACTATGGCTACACCTTC.

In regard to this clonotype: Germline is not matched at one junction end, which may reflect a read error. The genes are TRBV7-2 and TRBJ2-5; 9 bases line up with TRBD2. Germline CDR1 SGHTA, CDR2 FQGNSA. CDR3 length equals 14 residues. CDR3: CVSSLGLAPETQYF. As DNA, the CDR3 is TGTGTCAGCAGCTTAGGACTAGCGCCAGAGACCCAGTACTTC.

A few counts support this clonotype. The CDR3 here is CASSLQSGGSSYEQYF. CDR3 nucleotide sequence: TGTGCCAGCAGTTTACAGAGCGGGGGGTCCTCCTACGAGCAGTACTTC. J is TRBJ2-7 and V is TRBV12-3 or TRBV12-4; TRBD2 matches at 9 bases. The V segment lost 2 bases and the J segment 0 bases; nucleotides outside the gene matches: 5. CDR3 length: 16 amino acids.

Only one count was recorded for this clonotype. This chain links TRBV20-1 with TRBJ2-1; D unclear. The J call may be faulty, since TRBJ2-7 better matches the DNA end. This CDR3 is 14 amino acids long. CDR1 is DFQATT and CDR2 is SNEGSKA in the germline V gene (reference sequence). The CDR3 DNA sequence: TGCAGTGCTAGAGACGCGATCTCCTACAATGAGCAGTACTTC. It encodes CSARDAISYNEQYF.

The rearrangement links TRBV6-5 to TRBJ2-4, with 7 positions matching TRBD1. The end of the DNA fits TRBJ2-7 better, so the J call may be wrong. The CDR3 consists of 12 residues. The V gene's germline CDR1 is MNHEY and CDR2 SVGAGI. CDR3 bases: TGTGCCACCGGACAGGCTAACTACGAGCAGTACTTC. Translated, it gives CATGQANYEQYF.

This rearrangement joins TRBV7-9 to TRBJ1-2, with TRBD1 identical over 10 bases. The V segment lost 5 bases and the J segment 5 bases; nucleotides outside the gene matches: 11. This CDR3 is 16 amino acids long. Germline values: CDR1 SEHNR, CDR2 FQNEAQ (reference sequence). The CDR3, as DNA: TGTGCCAGCAGCCCAGGGACAGGGGTTTGGGGATATGGCTACACCTTC. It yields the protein CASSPGTGVWGYGYTF.

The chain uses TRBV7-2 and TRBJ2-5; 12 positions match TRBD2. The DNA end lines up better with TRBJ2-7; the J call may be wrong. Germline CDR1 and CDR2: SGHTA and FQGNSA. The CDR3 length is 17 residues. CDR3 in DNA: TGTGCCAGCAGCTTAGCGCCTAGCGGGGGGGCGAGACACGAGCAGTACTTC. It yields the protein CASSLAPSGGARHEQYF.

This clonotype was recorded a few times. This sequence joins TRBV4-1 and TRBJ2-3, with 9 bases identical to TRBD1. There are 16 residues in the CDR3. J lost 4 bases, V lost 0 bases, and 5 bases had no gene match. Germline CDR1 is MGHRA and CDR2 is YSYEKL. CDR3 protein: CASSQDGTGIADTQYF. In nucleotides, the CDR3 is TGCGCCAGCAGCCAAGATGGGACAGGGATCGCAGATACGCAGTATTTT.